The entry that follows covers one TCR beta chain sequence. This sample was included in a study of Ad26.COV2.S vaccination and SARS-CoV-2 variants. Generated by immunoSEQ multiplex PCR, the TCRdb table keeps only in-frame clones and is missing some. Among some 350,000 clones listed, 85% to 90% were seen once. Treatment in this sample: around 19 received Ad26.COV2.S at low or high dose, single or two shots; a few received placebo; per-sample allocation not given. Material that was analyzed had been drawn on day 63 after the first vaccine or placebo injection. Trimming removed 6 bases at V and 5 bases at J, with 20 bases between. Per the germline V gene, CDR1 is SGHNT and CDR2 is YYREEE (reference sequence). The CDR3 has 15 residues.

Source: peripheral blood, taken in a trial of Ad26.COV2.S vaccine versus placebo. This sequence originates from a person aged 18-60 years who received the Ad26.COV2.S COVID-19 vaccine or a placebo. The chain links TRBV5-4 to TRBJ1-2; tentatively, D is TRBD1 (6 bases). The CDR3: CASTSIKGRGYGYTF. CDR3 bases: TGTGCCAGCACCTCTATTAAGGGCAGGGGATATGGCTACACCTTC.